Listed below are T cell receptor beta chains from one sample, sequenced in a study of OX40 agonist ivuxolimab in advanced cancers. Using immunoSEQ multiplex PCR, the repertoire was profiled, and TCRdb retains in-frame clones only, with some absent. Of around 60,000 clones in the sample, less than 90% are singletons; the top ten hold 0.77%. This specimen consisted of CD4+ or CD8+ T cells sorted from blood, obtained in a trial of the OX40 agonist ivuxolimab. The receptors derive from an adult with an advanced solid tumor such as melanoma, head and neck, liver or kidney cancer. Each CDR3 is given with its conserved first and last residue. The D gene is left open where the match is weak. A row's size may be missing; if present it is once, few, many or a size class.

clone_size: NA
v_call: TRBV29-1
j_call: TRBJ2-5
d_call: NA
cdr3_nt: TGCAGCGTTGAAGTAAAGGATTTCCAAGAGACCCAGTACTTC
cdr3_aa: CSVEVKDFQETQYF

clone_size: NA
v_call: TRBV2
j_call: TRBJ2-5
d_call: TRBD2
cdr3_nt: TGTGCCAGCAGCGGGACTCGGGGGGCCCAGTACTTC
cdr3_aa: CASSGTRGAQYF

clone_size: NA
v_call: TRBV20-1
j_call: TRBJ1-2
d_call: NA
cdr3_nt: TGCAGTGCTAGAGAGGGTTGGGGCTACACCTTC
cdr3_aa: CSAREGWGYTF

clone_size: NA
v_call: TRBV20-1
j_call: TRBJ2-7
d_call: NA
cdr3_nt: TGCAGTGCTAGTCCAGCCTACGAGCAGTACTTC
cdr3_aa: CSASPAYEQYF

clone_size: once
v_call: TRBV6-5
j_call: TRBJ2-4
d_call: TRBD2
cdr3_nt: TGTGCCAGCAGTTACGAGCGGGGAGAAAACATTCAGTACTTC
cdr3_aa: CASSYERGENIQYF

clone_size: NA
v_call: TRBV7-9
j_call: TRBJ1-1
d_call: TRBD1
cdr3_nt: TGTGCCAGCAGCTTCTGGACAGGGGGCGAGGGTACTGAAGCTTTCTTT
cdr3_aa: CASSFWTGGEGTEAFF

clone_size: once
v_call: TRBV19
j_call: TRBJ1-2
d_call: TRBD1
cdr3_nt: TGTGCCAGTAGTACCCGGGACAGGGGATCTTATGGCTACACCTTC
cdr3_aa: CASSTRDRGSYGYTF

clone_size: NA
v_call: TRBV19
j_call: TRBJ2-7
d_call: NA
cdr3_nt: TGTGCCAGTAGTATCTCCTACTTCTACGAGCAGTACTTC
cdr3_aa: CASSISYFYEQYF

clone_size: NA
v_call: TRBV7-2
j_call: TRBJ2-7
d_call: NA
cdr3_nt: TGTGCCAGCAGCTTAAGGGCTAGCGTGATCAACGAGCAGTACTTC
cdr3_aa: CASSLRASVINEQYF

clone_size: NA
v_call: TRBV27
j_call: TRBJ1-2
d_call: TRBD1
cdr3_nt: TGTGCCAGCAGCCTTGACCCAACTTACAGGGGGGGCTACACCTTC
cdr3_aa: CASSLDPTYRGGYTF

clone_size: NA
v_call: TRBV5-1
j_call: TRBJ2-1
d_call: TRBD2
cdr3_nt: TGCGCCAGCAGCTCCGGACTAGCGGGGGCCAATGAGCAGTTCTTC
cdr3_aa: CASSSGLAGANEQFF

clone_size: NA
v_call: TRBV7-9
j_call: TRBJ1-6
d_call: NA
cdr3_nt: TGTGCCAGCAGCTTAGGACAGCTTAATTCACCCCTCCACTTT
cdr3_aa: CASSLGQLNSPLHF

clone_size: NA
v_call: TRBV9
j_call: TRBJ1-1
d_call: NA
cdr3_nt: TGTGCCAGCAGCCCCGGGACGTTGAACACTGAAGCTTTCTTT
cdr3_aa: CASSPGTLNTEAFF

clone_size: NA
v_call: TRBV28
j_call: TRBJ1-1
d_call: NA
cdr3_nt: TGTGCCAGCAGTTTAAGGTATGGGGCCTCTGAAGCTTTCTTT
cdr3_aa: CASSLRYGASEAFF

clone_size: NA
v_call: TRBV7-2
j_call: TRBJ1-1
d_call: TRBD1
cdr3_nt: TGTGCCAGCAGCTTAACTACCACGGGACAGGGGACTGAAGCTTTCTTT
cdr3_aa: CASSLTTTGQGTEAFF

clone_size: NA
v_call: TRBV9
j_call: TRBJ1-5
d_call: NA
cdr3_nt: TGTGCCAGCAGCGTAGGTCCGGGGGGCTATCAGCCCCAGCATTTT
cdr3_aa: CASSVGPGGYQPQHF

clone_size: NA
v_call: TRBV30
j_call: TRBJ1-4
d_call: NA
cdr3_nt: TGTGCCTGGAGAAATTGGGGTAATGAAAAACTGTTTTTT
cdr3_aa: CAWRNWGNEKLFF

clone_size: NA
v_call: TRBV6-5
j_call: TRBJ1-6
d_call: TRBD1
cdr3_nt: TGTGCCAGCAGTACTACAGGGGTAGGGTCACCCCTCCACTTT
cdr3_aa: CASSTTGVGSPLHF

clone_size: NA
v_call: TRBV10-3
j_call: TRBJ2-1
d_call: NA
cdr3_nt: TGTGCCATCAGTAGAACCGGGCCCGGGGATGAGCAGTTCTTC
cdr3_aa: CAISRTGPGDEQFF

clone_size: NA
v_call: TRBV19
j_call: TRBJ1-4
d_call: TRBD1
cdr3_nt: TGTGCCAGTAATCTAGGACAGGGATATGAAAAACTGTTTTTT
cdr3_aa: CASNLGQGYEKLFF

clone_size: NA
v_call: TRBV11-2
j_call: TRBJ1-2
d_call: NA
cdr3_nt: TGTGCCAGCAGCTTTACCAGGACCAACTATGGCTACACCTTC
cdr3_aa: CASSFTRTNYGYTF

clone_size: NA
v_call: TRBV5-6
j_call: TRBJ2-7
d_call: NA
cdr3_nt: TGTGCCAGCAGCTTGTCAGGGTACTACGAGCAGTACTTC
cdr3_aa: CASSLSGYYEQYF

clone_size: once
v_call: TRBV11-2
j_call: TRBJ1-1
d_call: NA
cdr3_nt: TGTGCCAGCAGCTCGACTCAAATGAACACTGAAGCTTTCTTT
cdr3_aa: CASSSTQMNTEAFF

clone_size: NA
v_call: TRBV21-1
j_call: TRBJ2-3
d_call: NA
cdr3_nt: TGTGCCAGCAGCTCATTAGTTTTATGGTATACGCAGTATTTT
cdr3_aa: CASSSLVLWYTQYF

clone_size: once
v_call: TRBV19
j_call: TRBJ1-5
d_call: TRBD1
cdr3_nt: TGTGCCAGTAGTCCCCGGACAGGGGGCGTAGGCAATCAGCCCCAGCATTTT
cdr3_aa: CASSPRTGGVGNQPQHF

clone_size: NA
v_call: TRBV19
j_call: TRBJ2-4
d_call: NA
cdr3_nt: TGTGCCAGTAGTATAGTTGAGGGTAGGAAAAACATTCAGTACTTC
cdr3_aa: CASSIVEGRKNIQYF

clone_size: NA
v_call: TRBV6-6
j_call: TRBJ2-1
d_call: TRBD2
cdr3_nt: TGTGCCACCTCGACTAGCGGAAAGTACAATGAGCAGTTCTTC
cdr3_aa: CATSTSGKYNEQFF

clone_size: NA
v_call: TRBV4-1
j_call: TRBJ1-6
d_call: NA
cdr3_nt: TGCGCCAGCAGCCAACCTCAGGGAGTAGGGTCACCCCTCCACTTT
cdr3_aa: CASSQPQGVGSPLHF

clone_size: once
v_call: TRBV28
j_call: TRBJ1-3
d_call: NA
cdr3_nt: TGTGCCAGCAGCGCCGTCGGAGCTGGAAACACCATATATTTT
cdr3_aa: CASSAVGAGNTIYF

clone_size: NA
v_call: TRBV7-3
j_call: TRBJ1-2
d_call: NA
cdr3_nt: TGTGCCAGCAGCTCAAACCCGGGGGCTGGCTACACCTTC
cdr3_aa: CASSSNPGAGYTF

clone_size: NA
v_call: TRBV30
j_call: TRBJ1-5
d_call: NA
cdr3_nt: TGTGCCTTTACCGAAGATAGCAATCAGCCCCAGCATTTT
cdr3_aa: CAFTEDSNQPQHF